What follows is one TCR beta chain and its context. Antigen unknown. The sample comes from a study of CD8 T cells in Susac syndrome. The length of the CDR3 is 16 residues. Germline values: CDR1 SGHNT, CDR2 YYREEE (reference sequence). V dropped 3 bases and J dropped 6; count of bases not matched to a gene: 5. Random hexamers were used to reverse transcribe the RNA input (about 0.45 to 1 ug). Amplification of the TCR beta CDR3 was carried out by immunoSEQ multiplex PCR, which spanned a total of 54 Vbeta and 13 Jbeta segments. One entry per CDR3 protein, called by TCRdb with MiXCR from the immunoSEQ multiplex PCR reads. Counted here are more than 130,000 distinct CDR3 sequences, approximately 95% occurring once; the ten biggest clones make up roughly 0.27%. CD8+ and CD4+ T cells from blood underwent TCR beta sequencing, which was carried out in a high-throughput format. Negative isolation was used for CD8+ and CD4+ T cells, and FACS enrichment was applied to TEMRA cells.

Overall study results and limits: A relatively small number of individuals underwent TCR sequencing and HLA analysis.

The chain has TRBV5-4 and TRBJ2-3; 15 positions match TRBD2. This receptor was obtained from a human donor in good health. Sequences were obtained from CD8+ T cells from PBMCs. CDR3 DNA: TGTGCCAGCAGCTCCAGGACTAGCGGGAGGGTCGATACGCAGTATTTT. This sequence encodes CASSSRTSGRVDTQYF.